A single sample is the source of the 14 T cell receptor beta chains below, sequenced in a study of T cells in Graves' hyperthyroidism and ophthalmopathy. Authors of the study amplified TCR beta CDR3 regions from RNA transcripts. First-round RT-PCR with HTBI primers amplified the TCR CDR3 region. Each CDR3 protein gets one entry after TCRdb re-called the multiplex PCR reads with MiXCR. This table holds 300,000 to 500,000 distinct CDR3 sequences, about an eighth found once. The sample consisted of blood. These receptors all come from a man between 50 and 59 years old with Graves' ophthalmopathy.

The sample holds a few counts of this clonotype. This rearrangement joins TRBV30 to TRBJ2-7; TRBD2 matches at 8 bases. CDR3 length: 16 amino acids. V lost 4 bases, J lost 7 bases, and 18 bases stayed unmatched. The germline CDR1 and CDR2 sequences are GTSNPN and SVGIG (reference sequence). CDR3 DNA: TGTGCCTGGATTGAGCGGGAGTCCCGATATTTACGAGAGCAGTACTTC. This gives the protein CAWIERESRYLREQYF.

In its sample, this clonotype was seen a few times. The chain recombines TRBV18 with TRBJ1-3, with D hard to call. Germline CDR1 and CDR2: KGHSH and LQKENI. V gave up 1 base and J gave up 0 bases, with 10 bases separating them. The CDR3 is 16 amino acids. CDR3 nucleotides: TGTGCCAGCTCACCACAAAGTCCTAGCTCTGGAAACACCATATATTTT. It codes for CASSPQSPSSGNTIYF. The full variable domain, its missing parts supplied by reference TRBV18 and TRBJ1-3, is NAGVMQNPRHLVRRRGQEARLRCSPMKGHSHVYWYRQLPEEGLKFMVYLQKENIIDESGMPKERFSAEFPKEGPSILRIQQVVRGDSAAYFCASSPQSPSSGNTIYFGEGSWLTVV.

This clonotype was picked up many times. The J gene is TRBJ1-1, the V gene TRBV24-1, with D possibly matching TRBD1 (6 bases). The CDR3 runs to 13 residues. V lost 4 bases to trimming and J lost 5 bases, with 10 bases between them. Germline CDR1 reads KGHDR; CDR2 reads SFDVKD. This chain's CDR3 is CATSEAGETEAFF. CDR3 in DNA: TGTGCCACCAGTGAGGCAGGGGAAACTGAAGCTTTCTTT.

Worth noting for this clonotype: A much larger clonotype is one base distant, so this may be a read error. The V call is TRBV7-9, the J call TRBJ1-1; D possibly corresponds to TRBD1 (6 bases). Germline CDR1 and CDR2: SEHNR and FQNEAQ (reference sequence). This CDR3 spans 15 amino acids. This CDR3 reads CASSYHRASNTKAFF. CDR3 DNA sequence: TGTGCCAGCAGCTATCACAGGGCTTCGAACACTAAAGCTTTCTTT.

This rearrangement joins TRBV12-3 or TRBV12-4 to TRBJ2-1, with D perhaps assigned TRBD1 or TRBD2 (5 bases each). CDR3 length: 15 residues. V was trimmed by 7 bases and J by 11 bases, leaving 24 bases between them. The CDR3 is CASTGKGTRVSKQFF. Written as DNA, the CDR3 is TGTGCCAGCACCGGTAAGGGGACCCGGGTTAGTAAGCAGTTCTTC.

This clonotype was counted many times. The V gene is TRBV30, the J gene TRBJ1-5, with 10 bases lining up with TRBD1. Germline V gives CDR1 GTSNPN, CDR2 SVGIG (reference sequence). The V segment lost 0 bases and the J segment 6 bases; nucleotides outside the gene matches: 2. The CDR3 length is 14 residues. CDR3 residues: CAWSVTGGIQPQHF. The CDR3 region has the DNA TGTGCCTGGAGTGTGACAGGGGGCATTCAGCCCCAGCATTTT.

There are many counts of this clonotype. The chain links TRBV20-1 to TRBJ2-1; D is perhaps TRBD1 (6 bases). The germline CDR1 and CDR2 sequences are DFQATT and SNEGSKA (reference sequence). V dropped 6 bases and J dropped 0 bases, with 24 bases sitting between them. CDR3 length: 18 amino acids. The CDR3 loop reads CSALTRGADRSSYNEQFF. The CDR3 DNA reads as TGCAGTGCCCTGACCAGGGGCGCCGATCGAAGCTCCTACAATGAGCAGTTCTTC.

The chain joins TRBV3-1 to TRBJ2-7; D unresolved. V lost 1 base to trimming and J lost 0 bases, with 10 bases between them. Germline V gene data show CDR1 as LGHDT and CDR2 as YNNKEL (reference sequence). This CDR3 is 15 amino acids long. CDR3 sequence reads: CASSQGSVSSYEQYF. The CDR3 nucleotides read TGTGCCAGCAGCCAAGGGAGCGTTTCCTCCTACGAGCAGTACTTC.

V and J are TRBV19 and TRBJ2-3; tentatively, D is TRBD1 (7 bases). The CDR3 runs to 16 residues. The germline V gene has CDR1 LNHDA and CDR2 SQIVND (reference sequence). Trimming pared 6 bases from V and 1 base from J, leaving 17 bases between. The CDR3: CASSPQGGVGTDTQYF. For the CDR3, the DNA is TGTGCCAGTAGCCCCCAGGGGGGAGTCGGCACAGATACGCAGTATTTT.

The chain links TRBV24-1 to TRBJ1-2; TRBD1 agrees at 8 bases. Germline CDR1 reads KGHDR; CDR2 reads SFDVKD. The CDR3 loop spans 14 amino acids. J lost 4 bases, V lost 4 bases, and 4 bases had no gene match. The CDR3 DNA is TGTGCCACCAGTGAATCCGACAGGGGCTATGGCTACACCTTC. Amino acids: CATSESDRGYGYTF.

This clonotype has ten or more counts. The chain recombines TRBV24-1 with TRBJ2-7, with 7 nucleotides matching TRBD2. The germline CDR1 and CDR2 sequences are KGHDR and SFDVKD. The CDR3 is 15 residues long. The junction had 7 bases not matched to a gene; V was cut back by 4 bases and J by 2 bases. The CDR3 region is CATSDRDGLAYEQYF. In DNA form, the CDR3 reads TGTGCCACCAGTGACCGAGATGGACTAGCCTACGAGCAGTACTTC.

This clonotype occurred many times. J is TRBJ2-7 and V is TRBV12-3 or TRBV12-4; TRBD1 is a possible D gene (6 bases). This CDR3 contains 12 residues. V lost 6 bases and J 3 bases, leaving 9 bases between the germline ends. CDR3 residues: CASRRTVYEQYF. CDR3 nucleotide sequence: TGTGCCAGCAGAAGGACAGTCTACGAGCAGTACTTC.

The genes are TRBV29-1 and TRBJ2-1; 15 nucleotides line up with TRBD2. From germline, CDR1 is SQVTM and CDR2 ANQGSEA. The CDR3 length is 16 residues. With V trimmed by 7 bases and J by 8 bases, 12 bases remained unmatched. Here the CDR3 reads CSAKGLAGGGGDEQFF. DNA for the CDR3: TGCAGCGCAAAAGGACTAGCGGGAGGGGGAGGGGATGAGCAGTTCTTC.

Of note for this clonotype: This may be a read error, as it is one base from a much larger clone. The rearrangement uses TRBV28 and TRBJ2-5; TRBD1 aligns across 8 bases. Germline CDR1 is MDHEN and CDR2 is SYDVKM. This CDR3 spans 14 amino acids. Losses at the gene ends were 6 bases for V and 6 bases for J; bases not matched to a gene: 9. This CDR3 is CASSNDRGRQTQYF. The CDR3 region has the DNA TGTGCCAGCAGCAATGACAGGGGACGACAGACCCAGTACTTC.